Presented here are 24 T cell receptor beta chains from one specimen sequenced in a study of blood T cell repertoires in COVID-19. TCRdb's copy holds only in-frame clones and misses some; the assay was immunoSEQ multiplex PCR. The profile shows 85,000 to 100,000 clones, around 81% of them singletons. The sequenced material came from peripheral blood. The receptors come from a man aged 45-65 years who had recovered from COVID-19.

This clone appeared once. The V and J genes are TRBV7-3 and TRBJ2-3, with D perhaps matching TRBD1 (5 bases). Germline assignment: CDR1 SGHTA and CDR2 FQGTGA. With 6 bases removed from V and 1 base from J, the gap between germline ends came to 20 bases. The CDR3 runs to 17 residues. CDR3 loop: CASRPTGRGRGTDTQYF. CDR3 bases: TGTGCCAGCAGGCCAACCGGAAGGGGCCGGGGCACAGATACGCAGTATTTT.

The chain employs TRBV7-8 and TRBJ1-1; D is unresolved. This CDR3 spans 14 amino acids. Trimming shortened V by 1 base and J by 0 bases, and 6 bases separated the two germline ends. The germline V gene encodes CDR1 SGHVS and CDR2 FQNEAQ. CDR3 DNA sequence: TGTGCCAGCAGCTTAGGACACATGAACACTGAAGCTTTCTTT. Translated: CASSLGHMNTEAFF.

The V and J genes are TRBV19 and TRBJ2-5; the match to TRBD1 covers 11 bases. This CDR3 comprises 15 residues. Germline trimming cut 4 bases from V and 6 bases from J; bases unmatched to any gene: 7. Germline CDR1 LNHDA, CDR2 SQIVND (reference sequence). This CDR3 reads CASSTRGQGAKTQYF. As DNA, the CDR3 is TGTGCCAGTAGTACCCGCGGACAGGGGGCTAAGACCCAGTACTTC.

V gene TRBV5-5 combines with J gene TRBJ2-2; 7 nucleotides agree with TRBD1. This CDR3 region has 16 residues. Unmatched junction bases numbered 7, after V lost 0 bases and J lost 5 bases. Germline V gene data show CDR1 as SGHKS and CDR2 as YYEKEE (reference sequence). DNA for the CDR3: TGTGCCAGCAGCTTGGTGCATGTCAGGGGGACCGGGGAGCTGTTTTTT. Residues: CASSLVHVRGTGELFF.

This clone was found a few times. The chain uses TRBV10-3 and TRBJ1-1, with 7 bases matching TRBD1. Germline V gene sequence: CDR1 ENHRY, CDR2 SYGVKD. V lost 3 bases to trimming and J lost 6 bases; unmatched junction nucleotides: 1. The CDR3 contains 12 residues. In nucleotides, the CDR3 is TGTGCCATCAGTGACCAGGGGGCTGAAGCTTTCTTT. Translated, it gives CAISDQGAEAFF.

The chain joins TRBV5-6 to TRBJ2-7; 11 bases are a match to TRBD1. This CDR3 comprises 15 residues. Trimming cost V 4 bases and J 3 bases; bases outside gene matches: 6. CDR1 is SGHDT and CDR2 is YYEEEE in the germline V gene. The CDR3 region is CASSPGGQGDYEQYF. As DNA, the CDR3 is TGTGCCAGCAGCCCCGGGGGACAGGGGGACTACGAGCAGTACTTC. The whole variable domain, filled in from reference TRBV5-6 and TRBJ2-7, reads DAGVTQSPTHLIKTRGQQVTLRCSPKSGHDTVSWYQQALGQGPQFIFQYYEEEERQRGNFPDRFSGHQFPNYSSELNVNALLLGDSALYLCASSPGGQGDYEQYFGPGTRLTVT.

The V call is TRBV6-5, the J call TRBJ1-3; D might be TRBD1 (5 bases). Between the trimmed V and J ends, which lost 6 bases and 4 bases, there was a span of 10 bases. CDR1 is MNHEY, CDR2 SVGAGI, per germline. The CDR3 length is 13 residues. CDR3 in DNA: TGTGCCAGCAGGACAGTGCTGGGAAACACCATATATTTT. It encodes CASRTVLGNTIYF.

The genes are TRBV7-2 and TRBJ2-5, with 9 bases identical to TRBD1. The CDR3 length is 16 residues. Germline V CDR1 and CDR2: SGHTA, FQGNSA. J gave up 2 bases and V 2 bases, and 6 bases lay outside the gene matches. This chain's CDR3 is CASSLSTGGGQETQYF. CDR3 in DNA: TGTGCCAGCAGCTTATCGACAGGGGGTGGGCAAGAGACCCAGTACTTC.

CDR3: CASSVGPRSTEAFF. The CDR3 nucleotides read TGTGCCAGCAGCGTAGGGCCGCGGTCCACTGAAGCTTTCTTT. V is TRBV9 and J is TRBJ1-1; D is unresolved. Deletions cut 0 bases from V and 4 bases from J, with 10 bases between. Germline loops: CDR1 SGDLS, CDR2 YYNGEE. The CDR3 is 14 residues long. Full variable domain (rest looked up from reference TRBV9 and TRBJ1-1): DSGVTQTPKHLITATGQRVTLRCSPRSGDLSVYWYQQSLDQGLQFLIQYYNGEERAKGNILERFSAQQFPDLHSELNLSSLELGDSALYFCASSVGPRSTEAFFGQGTRLTVV.

This clone showed up just a few times. The CDR3 DNA reads as TGTGCCAGCAGCGTCTCAGGGCAAACTAACACTGAAGCTTTCTTT. Protein sequence: CASSVSGQTNTEAFF. The chain is built from TRBV9 and TRBJ1-1; TRBD1 might be the D (5 bases). V was cut by 2 bases and J by 2 bases, with 13 bases left in between. This CDR3 comprises 15 residues. CDR1 and CDR2 (germline): SGDLS, YYNGEE.

The J gene is TRBJ2-7, the V gene TRBV6-2 or TRBV6-3, with TRBD1 identical over 8 bases. The germline gives CDR1 MNHEY, CDR2 SVGEGT. J was trimmed by 6 bases and V by 6 bases; bases with no gene match: 7. The CDR3 covers 13 residues. The CDR3 DNA reads TGTGCCAGCAGCCGGACAGGGTGGAGCGAGCAGTACTTC. As protein: CASSRTGWSEQYF.

CDR3 protein: CASSPNTHNEQFF. CDR3 in DNA: TGTGCCAGCAGCCCCAACACCCACAATGAGCAGTTCTTC. The chain is built from TRBV12-3 or TRBV12-4 and TRBJ2-1, with D unresolved. This CDR3 has 13 amino acids. V was clipped by 6 bases and J by 5 bases, with 11 bases between them.

This clone was counted only a few times. This sequence joins TRBV5-6 and TRBJ1-2; D perhaps matches TRBD1 (6 bases). Trimming took 4 bases from V and 2 from J, leaving 15 bases between them. The CDR3 has 15 residues. Germline CDR1 and CDR2: SGHDT and YYEEEE. CDR3 sequence reads: CASSPRGTGNYGYTF. Written as DNA, the CDR3 is TGTGCCAGCAGCCCTCGGGGCACAGGGAACTATGGCTACACCTTC.

The chain recombines TRBV7-8 with TRBJ2-7; D gene uncertain. The CDR3 contains 14 residues. V was shortened by 0 bases and J by 2 bases, with 8 bases between the two germline ends. Germline V lookup: CDR1 SGHVS, CDR2 FQNEAQ. CDR3 protein: CASSLAYGAYEQYF. CDR3 coding DNA: TGTGCCAGCAGCTTAGCTTACGGAGCCTACGAGCAGTACTTC.

The sample holds one count of this clone. CDR3 sequence (DNA): TGCGCCAGCAGCTTGAGACAGCCCGGGAACACCGGGGAGCTGTTTTTT. Encoded protein: CASSLRQPGNTGELFF. The V and J genes are TRBV5-1 and TRBJ2-2, with D maybe TRBD1 (5 bases). Germline loops: CDR1 SGHRS, CDR2 YFSETQ. The CDR3 sequence is 16 residues long. Trimming pared 1 base from V and 1 base from J, leaving 11 bases between.

V usage is TRBV4-1 and J usage is TRBJ1-2, with no clear D. Trimming removed 0 bases from V and 3 bases from J, with 14 bases in between. The CDR3 covers 16 residues. Germline CDR1 MGHRA, CDR2 YSYEKL. This CDR3 is CASSQDWSPGDYGYTF. As DNA, the CDR3 is TGCGCCAGCAGCCAAGATTGGTCCCCAGGTGACTATGGCTACACCTTC.

The chain's CDR3 is CASSQSDRENQPQHF. CDR3 nucleotide sequence: TGTGCCAGCAGCCAATCTGACAGGGAAAATCAGCCCCAGCATTTT. The gene calls are TRBV5-6 and TRBJ1-5; 7 bases fit TRBD1. The ends lost 4 bases at V and 4 bases at J; junction bases unmatched: 8. The CDR3 runs 15 residues. Germline values: CDR1 SGHDT, CDR2 YYEEEE. The full variable domain, in which reference TRBV5-6 and TRBJ1-5 provide the parts outside the CDR3, is DAGVTQSPTHLIKTRGQQVTLRCSPKSGHDTVSWYQQALGQGPQFIFQYYEEEERQRGNFPDRFSGHQFPNYSSELNVNALLLGDSALYLCASSQSDRENQPQHFGDGTRLSIL.

The chain couples TRBV3-1 (or the pseudogene TRBV3-2) to TRBJ2-2; 14 bases are shared with TRBD2. Germline V gene data show CDR1 as LGHDT and CDR2 as YNNKEL (reference sequence). This CDR3 comprises 15 residues. With V trimmed by 4 bases and J by 7 bases, 2 bases remained unmatched. For the CDR3, the DNA is TGTGCCAGCAGCCTGGGACTAGCGGGAGTCGGGGAGCTGTTTTTT. Protein: CASSLGLAGVGELFF.

The chain links TRBV18 to TRBJ2-1, with D maybe TRBD1 (6 bases). The germline V gene has CDR1 KGHSH and CDR2 LQKENI. The V and J ends lost 3 bases and 4 bases respectively, with 13 bases between them. The CDR3 runs 15 residues. The DNA for the CDR3 is TGTGCCAGCTCACCGGGACACCCCCAGTACAATGAGCAGTTCTTC. It is translated as CASSPGHPQYNEQFF.

The chain carries TRBV6-1 and TRBJ1-1; 9 positions agree with TRBD1. With 6 bases clipped from V and 0 bases from J, the junction kept 11 bases outside the gene matches. The CDR3 loop spans 17 amino acids. CDR1 is MNHNS and CDR2 is SASEGT in the germline V gene. CDR3 protein: CASSEIDRGFVNTEAFF. CDR3 bases: TGTGCCAGCAGCGAAATTGACAGGGGGTTTGTGAACACTGAAGCTTTCTTT.

This clone was seen only a few times. CDR3 coding DNA: TGTGCCAGCAGCTTAGGGTCCGCGGGAGGAGGACGAGATACGCAGTATTTT. Its protein product is CASSLGSAGGGRDTQYF. The chain is built from TRBV11-3 and TRBJ2-3; 8 positions match TRBD2. The CDR3 is 17 amino acids. V was clipped by 1 base and J by 5 bases; unmatched bases: 11. Germline CDR1 SGHNT, CDR2 YENEEA.

The chain recombines TRBV6-6 with TRBJ1-2; D gene unclear. CDR3 length: 15 amino acids. V was clipped by 0 bases and J by 4 bases, with 12 bases between them. Germline V gene data show CDR1 as MNHNY and CDR2 as SVGAGI (reference sequence). This CDR3 reads CASSYSRGGTYGYTF. CDR3 nucleotide sequence: TGTGCCAGCAGTTACTCGCGGGGTGGTACCTATGGCTACACCTTC.

The rearrangement links TRBV7-3 to TRBJ1-4; unclear D gene. Germline V gives CDR1 SGHTA, CDR2 FQGTGA. V shed 5 bases and J shed 0 bases, with 10 bases lying between them. The CDR3 length is 15 residues. In DNA form, the CDR3 reads TGTGCCAGCAGCATCCGGGAAGCAACTAATGAAAAACTGTTTTTT. Amino acid sequence: CASSIREATNEKLFF.

V gene TRBV2 combines with J gene TRBJ2-2; possible D gene TRBD2, 5 bases. This CDR3 is 14 amino acids long. Germline loops: CDR1 SNHLY, CDR2 FYNNEI. V dropped 7 bases and J dropped 3 bases, with 12 bases sitting between them. The CDR3 spells CASTQREYTGELFF. DNA of the CDR3: TGTGCCAGCACCCAGAGGGAATACACCGGGGAGCTGTTTTTT.